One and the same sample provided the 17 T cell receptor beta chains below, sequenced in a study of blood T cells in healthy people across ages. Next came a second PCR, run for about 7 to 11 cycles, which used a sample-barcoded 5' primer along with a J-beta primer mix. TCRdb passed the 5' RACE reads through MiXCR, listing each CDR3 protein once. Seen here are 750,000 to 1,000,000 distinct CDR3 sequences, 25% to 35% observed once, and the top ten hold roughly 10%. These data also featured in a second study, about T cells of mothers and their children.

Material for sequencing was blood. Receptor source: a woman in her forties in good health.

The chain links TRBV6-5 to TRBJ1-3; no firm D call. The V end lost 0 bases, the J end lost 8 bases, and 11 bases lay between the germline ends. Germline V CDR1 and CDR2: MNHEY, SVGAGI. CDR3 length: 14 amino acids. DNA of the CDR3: TGTGCCAGCAGTTACTCGTTCTTTTGGGACACCATATATTTT. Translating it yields CASSYSFFWDTIYF.

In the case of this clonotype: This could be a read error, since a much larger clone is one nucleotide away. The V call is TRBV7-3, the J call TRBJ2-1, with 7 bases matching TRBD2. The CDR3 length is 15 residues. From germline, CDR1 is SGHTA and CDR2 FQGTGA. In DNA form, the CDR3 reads TGTGTCAGCAGCGCAACGGGGGGATCCTACAATGAGCAGTTCTTC. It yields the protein CVSSATGGSYNEQFF.

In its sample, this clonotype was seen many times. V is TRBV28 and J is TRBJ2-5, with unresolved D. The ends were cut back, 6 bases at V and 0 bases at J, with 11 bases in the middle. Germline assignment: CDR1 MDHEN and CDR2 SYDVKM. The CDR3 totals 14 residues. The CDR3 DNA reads TGTGCCAGCAGCACAACAGCGTACCAAGAGACCCAGTACTTC. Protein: CASSTTAYQETQYF. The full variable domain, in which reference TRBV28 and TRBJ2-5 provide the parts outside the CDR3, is DVKVTQSSRYLVKRTGEKVFLECVQDMDHENMFWYRQDPGLGLRLIYFSYDVKMKEKGDIPEGYSVSREKKERFSLILESASTNQTSMYLCASSTTAYQETQYFGPGTRLLVL.

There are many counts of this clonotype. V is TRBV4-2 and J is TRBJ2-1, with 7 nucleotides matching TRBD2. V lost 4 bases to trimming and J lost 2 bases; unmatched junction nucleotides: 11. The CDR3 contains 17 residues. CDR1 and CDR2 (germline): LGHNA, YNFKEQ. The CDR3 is CASSLTSPAGPYNEQFF. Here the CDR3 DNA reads TGTGCCAGCAGCCTAACCAGCCCAGCGGGGCCCTACAATGAGCAGTTCTTC.

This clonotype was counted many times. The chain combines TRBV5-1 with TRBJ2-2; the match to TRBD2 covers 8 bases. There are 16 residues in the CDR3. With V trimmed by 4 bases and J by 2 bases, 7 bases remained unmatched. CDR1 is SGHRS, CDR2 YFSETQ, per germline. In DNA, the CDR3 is TGCGCCAGCAGCCCCCAGCGGGGGTCTAACACCGGGGAGCTGTTTTTT. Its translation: CASSPQRGSNTGELFF.

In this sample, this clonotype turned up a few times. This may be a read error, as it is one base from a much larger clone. The CDR3 here is CASTLSGGRSYEQYF. CDR3 nucleotide sequence: TGTGCCAGCACCTTGAGCGGGGGGAGAAGCTACGAGCAGTACTTC. This chain uses TRBV28 with TRBJ2-7; 9 nucleotides align to TRBD2. The CDR3 spans 15 residues. In germline, CDR1 is MDHEN, CDR2 SYDVKM. Trimming removed 7 bases from V and 3 bases from J; junction bases left unmatched: 10.

CDR3 coding DNA: TGCAGCGTTGAAGAGCGGGGGGCCCACAAGTTCTTC. It is translated as CSVEERGAHKFF. The V call is TRBV29-1, the J call TRBJ2-1; 8 nucleotides align to TRBD2. The length of the CDR3 is 12 residues. Germline V gene lookup returns CDR1 SQVTM and CDR2 ANQGSEA. The ends lost 0 bases at V and 14 bases at J; junction bases unmatched: 6.

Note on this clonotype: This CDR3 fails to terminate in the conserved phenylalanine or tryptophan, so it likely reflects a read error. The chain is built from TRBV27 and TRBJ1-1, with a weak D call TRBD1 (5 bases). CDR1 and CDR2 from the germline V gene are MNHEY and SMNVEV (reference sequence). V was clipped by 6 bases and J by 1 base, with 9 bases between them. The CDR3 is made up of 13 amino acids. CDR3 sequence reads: CASRIGGNTEAFL. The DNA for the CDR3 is TGTGCCAGCAGGATCGGGGGGAACACTGAAGCTTTCTTG.

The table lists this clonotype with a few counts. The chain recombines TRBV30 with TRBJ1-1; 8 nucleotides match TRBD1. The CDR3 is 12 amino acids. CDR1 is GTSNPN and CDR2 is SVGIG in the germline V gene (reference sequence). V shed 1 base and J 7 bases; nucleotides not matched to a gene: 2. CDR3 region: CAWSGQGSEAFF. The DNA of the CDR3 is TGTGCCTGGAGTGGACAGGGGAGTGAAGCTTTCTTT.

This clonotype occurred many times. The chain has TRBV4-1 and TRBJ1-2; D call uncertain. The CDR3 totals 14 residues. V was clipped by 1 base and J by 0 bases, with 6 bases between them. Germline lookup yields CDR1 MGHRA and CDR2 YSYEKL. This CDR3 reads CASSQAVANYGYTF. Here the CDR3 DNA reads TGCGCCAGCAGCCAAGCAGTAGCTAACTATGGCTACACCTTC.

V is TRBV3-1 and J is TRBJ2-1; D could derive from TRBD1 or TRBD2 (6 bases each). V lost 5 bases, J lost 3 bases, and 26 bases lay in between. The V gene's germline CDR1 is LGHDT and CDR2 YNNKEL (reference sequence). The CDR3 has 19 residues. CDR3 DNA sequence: TGTGCCAGCAGCGGGGCGACGGGGGCCCCCAATTCTTTCTACAATGAGCAGTTCTTC. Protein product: CASSGATGAPNSFYNEQFF.

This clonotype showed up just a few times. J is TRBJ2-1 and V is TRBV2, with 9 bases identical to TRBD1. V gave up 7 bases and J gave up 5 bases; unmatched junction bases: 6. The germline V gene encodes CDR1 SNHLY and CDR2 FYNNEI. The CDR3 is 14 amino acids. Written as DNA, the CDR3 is TGTGCCAGCACCAAGGGACAGGGTCACAATGAGCAGTTCTTC. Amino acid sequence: CASTKGQGHNEQFF.

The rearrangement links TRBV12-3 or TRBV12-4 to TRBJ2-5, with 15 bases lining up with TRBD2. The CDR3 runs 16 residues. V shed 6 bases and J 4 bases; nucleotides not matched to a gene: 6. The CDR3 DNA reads TGTGCCAGCAGGCCCGGACTAGCGGGGGGGCGAGAGACCCAGTACTTC. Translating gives CASRPGLAGGRETQYF.

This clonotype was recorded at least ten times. CDR3 amino acids: CASRTSGGYNEQFF. DNA for the CDR3: TGTGCCAGCAGGACTAGCGGGGGTTACAATGAGCAGTTCTTC. The chain uses TRBV12-3 or TRBV12-4 and TRBJ2-1; 12 bases align to TRBD2. With V trimmed by 6 bases and J by 4 bases, 1 base remained unmatched. The CDR3 totals 14 residues.

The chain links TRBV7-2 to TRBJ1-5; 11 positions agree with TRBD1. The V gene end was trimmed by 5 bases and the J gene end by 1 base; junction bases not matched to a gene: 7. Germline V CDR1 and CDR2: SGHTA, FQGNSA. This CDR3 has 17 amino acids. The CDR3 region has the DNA TGTGCCAGCAGCGCCGGGACAGGGGGTGTGAGCAATCAGCCCCAGCATTTT. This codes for CASSAGTGGVSNQPQHF.

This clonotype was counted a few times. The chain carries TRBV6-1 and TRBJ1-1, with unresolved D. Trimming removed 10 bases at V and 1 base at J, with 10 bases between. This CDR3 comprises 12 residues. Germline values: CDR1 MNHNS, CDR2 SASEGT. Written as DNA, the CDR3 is TGTGCCACCCCGGGGTGGAACACTGAAGCTTTCTTT. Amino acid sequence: CATPGWNTEAFF.

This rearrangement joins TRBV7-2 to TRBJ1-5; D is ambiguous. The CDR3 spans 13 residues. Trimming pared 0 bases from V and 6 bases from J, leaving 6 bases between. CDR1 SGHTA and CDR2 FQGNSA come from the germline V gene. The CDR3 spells CASSLASFQPQHF. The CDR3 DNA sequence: TGTGCCAGCAGCTTAGCGAGTTTTCAGCCCCAGCATTTT.